The 30 T cell receptor beta chains in this list originate from one sample, sequenced in a study of T cells in localized non-small cell lung cancer. Sequencing was performed with immunoSEQ multiplex PCR; in TCRdb, only in-frame clones are kept and a portion is missing. Of more than 30,000 clones listed, around four fifths were seen once; the top ten hold 35% to 40%. Sample: peripheral blood, taken before any cancer treatment. The source of these receptors is a male donor aged 60 or over with stage II squamous cell lung carcinoma.

This clone has just a few counts. The V and J genes are TRBV5-6 and TRBJ2-3, with 11 nucleotides matching TRBD2. CDR3 size: 15 residues. The germline gives CDR1 SGHDT, CDR2 YYEEEE. J was trimmed by 3 bases and V by 3 bases; bases with no gene match: 3. CDR3 amino acids: CASSSGTSGTDTQYF. The CDR3 nucleotides are TGTGCCAGCAGCTCCGGGACTAGCGGTACAGATACGCAGTATTTT.

The CDR3 DNA sequence: TGCGCCAGCAGCTTGTCTTTTGGATCGGATCAGCCCCAGCATTTT. Translated: CASSLSFGSDQPQHF. The genes are TRBV5-1 and TRBJ1-5; D not certain. V lost 1 base and J 5 bases, leaving 13 bases between the germline ends. This CDR3 has 15 residues. From germline, CDR1 is SGHRS and CDR2 YFSETQ.

In its sample, this clone was seen once. The chain carries TRBV6-5 and TRBJ1-3; D unclear. Germline V gene sequence: CDR1 MNHEY, CDR2 SVGAGI. Trimming took 7 bases from V and 4 from J, leaving 8 bases between them. The CDR3 has 12 amino acids. In nucleotides, the CDR3 is TGTGCCAGCACCTCTCCCGGAAACACCATATATTTT. It is translated as CASTSPGNTIYF.

V is TRBV2 and J is TRBJ1-6; D uncertain. Looked up from germline, CDR1 is SNHLY and CDR2 is FYNNEI. Trimming stripped 6 bases from V and 7 bases from J, with 10 bases between. The CDR3 is 13 residues long. CDR3 amino acids: CASRESGNSPLHF. CDR3 bases: TGTGCCAGCAGGGAATCAGGCAATTCACCCCTCCACTTT.

The chain combines TRBV27 with TRBJ2-3; D is possibly TRBD1 or TRBD2 (5 bases each). V was trimmed by 3 bases and J by 2 bases, leaving 12 bases between them. The V gene's germline CDR1 is MNHEY and CDR2 SMNVEV (reference sequence). This CDR3 has 15 amino acids. The DNA for the CDR3 is TGTGCCAGCAGTTTTGGGGCCGGGAACACAGATACGCAGTATTTT. It specifies CASSFGAGNTDTQYF.

This sequence joins TRBV30 and TRBJ2-1; tentatively, D is TRBD1 or TRBD2 (6 bases each). V gave up 1 base and J gave up 8 bases, with 15 bases separating them. The germline V gene encodes CDR1 GTSNPN and CDR2 SVGIG (reference sequence). The CDR3 runs to 14 residues. For the CDR3, the DNA is TGTGCCTGGAGTGGGGGGGCGTTAGGCGATGAGCAGTTCTTC. It codes for CAWSGGALGDEQFF.

V and J are TRBV23-1 and TRBJ2-2, with TRBD1 matching 7 bases. TRBV23-1 is marked as an open reading frame, function uncertain. V shed 0 bases, J shed 6 bases, and the junction held 4 bases outside the gene matches. The CDR3 runs to 15 residues. CDR3 loop: CASSQSRQGPGELFF. The CDR3, as DNA: TGCGCCAGCAGTCAATCACGACAGGGTCCCGGGGAGCTGTTTTTT.

This chain links TRBV6-5 with TRBJ1-2, with a tentative D call TRBD1 (6 bases). There are 14 residues in the CDR3. Germline V gene sequence: CDR1 MNHEY, CDR2 SVGAGI. V lost 2 bases and J 3 bases, leaving 10 bases between the germline ends. CDR3: CASSYGRGYYGYTF. CDR3 in DNA: TGTGCCAGCAGTTACGGGAGGGGGTACTATGGCTACACCTTC.

A single count supports this clone. V gene TRBV9 combines with J gene TRBJ2-3; unclear D gene. This CDR3 has 15 residues. V was clipped by 4 bases and J by 3 bases, with 15 bases between them. CDR1 and CDR2 from the germline V gene are SGDLS and YYNGEE. The CDR3 protein is CASSPRSLGTDTQYF. The CDR3 DNA reads TGTGCCAGCAGCCCCCGGAGCCTCGGGACAGATACGCAGTATTTT. The whole variable domain, filled in from reference TRBV9 and TRBJ2-3, reads DSGVTQTPKHLITATGQRVTLRCSPRSGDLSVYWYQQSLDQGLQFLIQYYNGEERAKGNILERFSAQQFPDLHSELNLSSLELGDSALYFCASSPRSLGTDTQYFGPGTRLTVL.

V usage is TRBV6-1 and J usage is TRBJ1-6; no clear D gene. Trimming took 11 bases from V and 4 from J, leaving 9 bases between them. The CDR3 totals 12 residues. Germline V CDR1 and CDR2: MNHNS, SASEGT. Here the CDR3 reads CASKEYNSPLHF. CDR3 in DNA: TGTGCCTCCAAGGAGTATAATTCACCCCTCCACTTT.

This clone has a handful of counts. The chain has TRBV6-1 and TRBJ1-5; a weak D match, TRBD1 (6 bases). The V and J ends lost 11 bases and 2 bases respectively, with 13 bases between them. Germline V lookup: CDR1 MNHNS, CDR2 SASEGT. This CDR3 is 13 amino acids long. The CDR3 DNA follows: TGTGCCGGGGCGGGGGGCGGCAATCAGCCCCAGCATTTT. This codes for CAGAGGGNQPQHF.

This chain joins TRBV27 and TRBJ2-5; possibly TRBD1 or TRBD2 for D (5 bases each). This CDR3 contains 13 residues. CDR1 and CDR2 from the germline V gene are MNHEY and SMNVEV (reference sequence). V was cut by 4 bases and J by 5 bases, with 11 bases left in between. DNA for the CDR3: TGTGCCAGCAGTTATCGAGGGGCTGAGACCCAGTACTTC. This translates into CASSYRGAETQYF.

The rearrangement joins TRBV5-1 to TRBJ2-3, with D perhaps TRBD2 (5 bases). CDR1 and CDR2 from the germline V gene are SGHRS and YFSETQ. The CDR3 has 16 residues. V lost 1 base to trimming and J lost 0 bases, with 12 bases between them. The CDR3 region is CASSLSSSGSTDTQYF. The DNA for the CDR3 is TGCGCCAGCAGCTTGTCTTCCAGCGGTAGCACAGATACGCAGTATTTT.

This chain uses TRBV6-5 with TRBJ1-1, with 7 bases identical to TRBD1. Losses at the gene ends were 4 bases for V and 5 bases for J; bases not matched to a gene: 4. Per germline, CDR1 MNHEY and CDR2 SVGAGI. The CDR3 contains 13 residues. The CDR3 DNA sequence: TGTGCCAGCAGTTTGGACAGGATGACTGAAGCTTTCTTT. It is translated as CASSLDRMTEAFF.

CDR3 sequence: CASSGGRVNEQFF. The CDR3 DNA is TGCGCCAGCAGTGGGGGACGGGTAAATGAGCAGTTCTTC. The V and J genes are TRBV10-1 and TRBJ2-1; D might be TRBD1 or TRBD2, each matching 5 bases. The CDR3 contains 13 residues. Germline V gene lookup returns CDR1 WNHNN and CDR2 SYGVQD (reference sequence). Trimming removed 4 bases at V and 7 bases at J, with 11 bases between.

This sequence joins TRBV18 and TRBJ1-2; D call uncertain. The V end lost 2 bases, the J end lost 7 bases, and 5 bases lay between the germline ends. The V gene's germline CDR1 is KGHSH and CDR2 LQKENI. The CDR3 runs 11 residues. CDR3 bases: TGTGCCAGCTCACCATCGGGTGGCTACACCTTC. Encoded protein: CASSPSGGYTF. The whole variable domain, remainder taken from reference TRBV18 and TRBJ1-2, is NAGVMQNPRHLVRRRGQEARLRCSPMKGHSHVYWYRQLPEEGLKFMVYLQKENIIDESGMPKERFSAEFPKEGPSILRIQQVVRGDSAAYFCASSPSGGYTFGSGTRLTVV.

This clone has just a few counts. Other nucleotide sequences in the sample specify the same CDR3. The chain uses TRBV7-2 and TRBJ2-7; D gene unclear. Germline CDR1 and CDR2: SGHTA and FQGNSA. CDR3 length: 11 amino acids. Trimming stripped 6 bases from V and 3 bases from J, with 6 bases between. The CDR3 DNA reads TGTGCCAGCAGTGATCGCTACGAGCAGTACTTC. Translated, it gives CASSDRYEQYF.

V gene TRBV5-6 combines with J gene TRBJ2-5; D ambiguous. This CDR3 is built from 13 residues. V was clipped by 4 bases and J by 4 bases, with 11 bases between them. Per the germline V gene, CDR1 is SGHDT and CDR2 is YYEEEE. The CDR3 DNA reads as TGTGCCAGCAGCCCGGGTCTTAGAGAGACCCAGTACTTC. This sequence encodes CASSPGLRETQYF.

Only a few counts were recorded for this clone. The chain has TRBV27 and TRBJ2-2; possibly TRBD2 for D (5 bases). Germline V gives CDR1 MNHEY, CDR2 SMNVEV (reference sequence). The CDR3 has 16 amino acids. V was shortened by 6 bases and J by 4 bases, with 18 bases between the two germline ends. The CDR3 protein is CASSSVVSGGTGELFF. CDR3 DNA sequence: TGTGCCAGCAGCTCTGTTGTGAGCGGAGGCACCGGGGAGCTGTTTTTT.

The rearrangement joins TRBV28 to TRBJ2-2; a possible D gene is TRBD1 (6 bases). Germline V CDR1 and CDR2: MDHEN, SYDVKM. The CDR3 spans 15 residues. Deletions cut 9 bases from V and 0 bases from J, with 14 bases between. As DNA, the CDR3 is TGTGCCAGTTTACGGGACACGACGAACACCGGGGAGCTGTTTTTT. This gives the protein CASLRDTTNTGELFF.

This chain connects TRBV7-2 to TRBJ2-5, with TRBD2 as a possible D gene (5 bases). V lost 0 bases to trimming and J lost 5 bases, with 10 bases between them. This CDR3 is built from 14 residues. The germline CDR1 and CDR2 sequences are SGHTA and FQGNSA. The CDR3 spells CASSLAGVRETQYF. The CDR3 coding sequence is TGTGCCAGCAGCTTAGCGGGAGTGAGGGAGACCCAGTACTTC.

This clone was seen more than once but under ten times. The chain links TRBV11-2 to TRBJ1-3, with 8 bases lining up with TRBD1. This CDR3 is 18 amino acids long. Trimming removed 0 bases from V and 0 bases from J; junction bases left unmatched: 7. Germline-derived CDR1 and CDR2 are SGHAT and FQNNGV. For the CDR3, the DNA is TGTGCCAGCAGCTTAGAGGGACAGGTTCTTTCCTCTGGAAACACCATATATTTT. As protein: CASSLEGQVLSSGNTIYF. The complete variable domain, with remaining parts taken from reference TRBV11-2 and TRBJ1-3, reads EAGVAQSPRYKIIEKRQSVAFWCNPISGHATLYWYQQILGQGPKLLIQFQNNGVVDDSQLPKDRFSAERLKGVDSTLKIQPAKLEDSAVYLCASSLEGQVLSSGNTIYFGEGSWLTVV.

As to this clone: The same CDR3 is also encoded by other DNA sequences in this sample. This chain connects TRBV15 to TRBJ1-2; D perhaps matches TRBD1 (6 bases). The V and J ends lost 0 bases and 5 bases respectively, with 13 bases between them. Germline lookup yields CDR1 LNHNV and CDR2 YYDKDF (reference sequence). The CDR3 extends over 15 amino acids. In nucleotides, the CDR3 is TGTGCCACCAGCAGAGATACGCAGGGGAGTTATGGCTACACCTTC. Protein product: CATSRDTQGSYGYTF. Together with reference TRBV15 and TRBJ1-2, the CDR3 gives the full variable domain: DAMVIQNPRYQVTQFGKPVTLSCSQTLNHNVMYWYQQKSSQAPKLLFHYYDKDFNNEADTPDNFQSRRPNTSFCFLDIRSPGLGDTAMYLCATSRDTQGSYGYTFGSGTRLTVV.

The V gene is TRBV27, the J gene TRBJ1-5; D is unresolved. Germline V gives CDR1 MNHEY, CDR2 SMNVEV (reference sequence). This CDR3 comprises 14 residues. Trimming stripped 2 bases from V and 0 bases from J, with 5 bases between. CDR3 residues: CASSLRFSNQPQHF. The CDR3 region has the DNA TGTGCCAGCAGTTTAAGGTTTAGCAATCAGCCCCAGCATTTT.

The chain has TRBV6-4 and TRBJ1-2, with a tentative D call TRBD1 (5 bases). Germline CDR1 is MRHNA and CDR2 is SNTAGT. CDR3 length: 13 residues. Between the trimmed V and J ends, which lost 3 bases and 8 bases, there was a span of 13 bases. Here the CDR3 reads CASSEFGGLGYTF. The CDR3 DNA reads as TGTGCCAGCAGTGAATTCGGGGGTCTAGGCTACACCTTC.

A few counts support this clone. The chain joins TRBV25-1 to TRBJ1-5; D remains ambiguous. The CDR3 is 11 residues long. V lost 8 bases to trimming and J lost 4 bases, with 6 bases between them. Per the germline V gene, CDR1 is MGHDK and CDR2 is SYGVNS. The CDR3, as DNA: TGTGCCAGCGGAACTAATCAGCCCCAGCATTTT. This translates into CASGTNQPQHF.

The rearrangement links TRBV2 to TRBJ2-5; possible D gene TRBD1, 5 bases. This CDR3 spans 14 amino acids. V lost 6 bases and J 4 bases, leaving 15 bases between the germline ends. CDR1 is SNHLY, CDR2 FYNNEI, per germline. CDR3 amino acids: CASRGPEVVETQYF. The CDR3 DNA reads TGTGCCAGCAGGGGGCCCGAGGTGGTAGAGACCCAGTACTTC.

The CDR3 reads CASSVGTGINEQFF. Written as DNA, the CDR3 is TGTGCCAGCAGCGTAGGGACAGGGATTAATGAGCAGTTCTTC. The rearrangement links TRBV9 to TRBJ2-1; TRBD1 agrees at 8 bases. The CDR3 has 14 amino acids. The germline V gene has CDR1 SGDLS and CDR2 YYNGEE. V shed 0 bases and J 7 bases; nucleotides not matched to a gene: 3.

Turning to this clone: Other DNA sequences in this specimen translate into the identical CDR3. The chain uses TRBV4-1 and TRBJ1-5; D may be TRBD1 (6 bases). V was clipped by 2 bases and J by 5 bases, with 10 bases between them. The CDR3 contains 14 residues. Germline V CDR1 and CDR2: MGHRA, YSYEKL. Here the CDR3 reads CASSQRTEDQPQHF. CDR3 coding DNA: TGCGCCAGCAGCCAAAGGACAGAAGATCAGCCCCAGCATTTT.

The CDR3 region is CASSGYNEQFF. The CDR3 nucleotides are TGTGCCAGCAGTGGATATAATGAGCAGTTCTTC. This sequence joins TRBV2 and TRBJ2-1, with D uncertain. Trimming removed 4 bases from V and 7 bases from J, with 5 bases in between. The CDR3 loop spans 11 amino acids. Germline values: CDR1 SNHLY, CDR2 FYNNEI.